This T cell receptor beta chain derives from a study of shared clonotypes between healthy human individuals. For this clone: Its matching antigen is unknown.

Genomic DNA from each subset was divided evenly over several immunoSEQ plates. Clones were read by immunoSEQ multiplex PCR, and TCRdb kept only the in-frame ones, dropping some. There are around 1.5 million clones in the sample; 95% to 99% occur only once, and about 0.45% lies in the top ten. Broader study findings: The diversity represented, both genetic and in exposure history, was limited by few donors.

This CDR3 is 17 amino acids long. The junction had 16 bases not matched to a gene; V was cut back by 4 bases and J by 5 bases. Germline-derived CDR1 and CDR2 are MDHEN and SYDVKM. The rearrangement links TRBV28 to TRBJ2-7, with 8 bases identical to TRBD2. This clonotype originated in a man aged 25 to 45 in good health. The specimen was naive CD4+ T cells sorted from blood. The subset is: CD45RA+ positively selected. The CDR3 nucleotides read TGTGCCAGCAGTTCGCCGGTAGGAGCGGGAGTCTTCCACGAGCAGTACTTC. It is translated as CASSSPVGAGVFHEQYF.